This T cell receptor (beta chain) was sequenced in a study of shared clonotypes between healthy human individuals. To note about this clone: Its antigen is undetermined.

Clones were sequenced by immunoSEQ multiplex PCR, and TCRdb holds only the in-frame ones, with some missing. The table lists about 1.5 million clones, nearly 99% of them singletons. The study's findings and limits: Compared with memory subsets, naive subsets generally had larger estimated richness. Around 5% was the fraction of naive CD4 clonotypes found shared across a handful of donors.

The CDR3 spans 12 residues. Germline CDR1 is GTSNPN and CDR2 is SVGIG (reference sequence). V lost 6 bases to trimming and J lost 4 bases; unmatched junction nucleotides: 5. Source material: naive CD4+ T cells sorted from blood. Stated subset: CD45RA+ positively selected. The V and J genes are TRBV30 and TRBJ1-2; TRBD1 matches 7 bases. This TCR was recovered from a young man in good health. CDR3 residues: CACGRDSYGYTF. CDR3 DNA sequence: TGTGCCTGCGGCCGGGACAGCTATGGCTACACCTTC.